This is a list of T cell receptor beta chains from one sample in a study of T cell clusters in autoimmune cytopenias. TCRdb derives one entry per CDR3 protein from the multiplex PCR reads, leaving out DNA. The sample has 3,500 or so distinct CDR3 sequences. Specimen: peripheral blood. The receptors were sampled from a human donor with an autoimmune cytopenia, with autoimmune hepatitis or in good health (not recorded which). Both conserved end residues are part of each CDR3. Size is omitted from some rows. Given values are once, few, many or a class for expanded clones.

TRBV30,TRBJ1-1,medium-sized,CAWSVGRGSEAFF
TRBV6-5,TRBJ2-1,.,CASSLDYSGSSISEQFF
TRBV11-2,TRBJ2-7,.,CASSERGGTSEQYF
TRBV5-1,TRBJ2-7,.,CASSLVETDFDEQYF
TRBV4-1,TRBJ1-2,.,CASSQDRGDSRIYGYTF
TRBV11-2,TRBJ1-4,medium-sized,CASSLRGEVHEKLFF
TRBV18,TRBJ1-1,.,CASSLQSAEAFF
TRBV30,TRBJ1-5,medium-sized,CAWTQGGNQPQHF
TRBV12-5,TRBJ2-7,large,CASGFGQGYEQYF
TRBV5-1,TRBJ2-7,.,CASSLVVSSGNEQYF
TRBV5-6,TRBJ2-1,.,CASSLANEQFF
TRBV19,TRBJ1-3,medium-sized,CASSIVRMRARGPGNTIYF
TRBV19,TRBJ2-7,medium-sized,CASEGGSSYEQYF
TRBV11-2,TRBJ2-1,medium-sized,CASSPGTNEQFF
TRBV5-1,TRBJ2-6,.,CASSLVATTPGANVLTF
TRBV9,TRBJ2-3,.,CASSGRSGGIADTQYF
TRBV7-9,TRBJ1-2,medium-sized,CASSLSLGAANYGYTF
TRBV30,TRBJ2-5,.,CAWSLGGGGETQYF
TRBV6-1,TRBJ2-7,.,CASSETPGGTGPYEQYF
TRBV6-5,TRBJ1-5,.,CASSPFNRQGRYSNQPQHF
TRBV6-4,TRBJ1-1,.,CASSLSSNTEAFF
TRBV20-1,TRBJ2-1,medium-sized,CSASGLAGEGNEQFF